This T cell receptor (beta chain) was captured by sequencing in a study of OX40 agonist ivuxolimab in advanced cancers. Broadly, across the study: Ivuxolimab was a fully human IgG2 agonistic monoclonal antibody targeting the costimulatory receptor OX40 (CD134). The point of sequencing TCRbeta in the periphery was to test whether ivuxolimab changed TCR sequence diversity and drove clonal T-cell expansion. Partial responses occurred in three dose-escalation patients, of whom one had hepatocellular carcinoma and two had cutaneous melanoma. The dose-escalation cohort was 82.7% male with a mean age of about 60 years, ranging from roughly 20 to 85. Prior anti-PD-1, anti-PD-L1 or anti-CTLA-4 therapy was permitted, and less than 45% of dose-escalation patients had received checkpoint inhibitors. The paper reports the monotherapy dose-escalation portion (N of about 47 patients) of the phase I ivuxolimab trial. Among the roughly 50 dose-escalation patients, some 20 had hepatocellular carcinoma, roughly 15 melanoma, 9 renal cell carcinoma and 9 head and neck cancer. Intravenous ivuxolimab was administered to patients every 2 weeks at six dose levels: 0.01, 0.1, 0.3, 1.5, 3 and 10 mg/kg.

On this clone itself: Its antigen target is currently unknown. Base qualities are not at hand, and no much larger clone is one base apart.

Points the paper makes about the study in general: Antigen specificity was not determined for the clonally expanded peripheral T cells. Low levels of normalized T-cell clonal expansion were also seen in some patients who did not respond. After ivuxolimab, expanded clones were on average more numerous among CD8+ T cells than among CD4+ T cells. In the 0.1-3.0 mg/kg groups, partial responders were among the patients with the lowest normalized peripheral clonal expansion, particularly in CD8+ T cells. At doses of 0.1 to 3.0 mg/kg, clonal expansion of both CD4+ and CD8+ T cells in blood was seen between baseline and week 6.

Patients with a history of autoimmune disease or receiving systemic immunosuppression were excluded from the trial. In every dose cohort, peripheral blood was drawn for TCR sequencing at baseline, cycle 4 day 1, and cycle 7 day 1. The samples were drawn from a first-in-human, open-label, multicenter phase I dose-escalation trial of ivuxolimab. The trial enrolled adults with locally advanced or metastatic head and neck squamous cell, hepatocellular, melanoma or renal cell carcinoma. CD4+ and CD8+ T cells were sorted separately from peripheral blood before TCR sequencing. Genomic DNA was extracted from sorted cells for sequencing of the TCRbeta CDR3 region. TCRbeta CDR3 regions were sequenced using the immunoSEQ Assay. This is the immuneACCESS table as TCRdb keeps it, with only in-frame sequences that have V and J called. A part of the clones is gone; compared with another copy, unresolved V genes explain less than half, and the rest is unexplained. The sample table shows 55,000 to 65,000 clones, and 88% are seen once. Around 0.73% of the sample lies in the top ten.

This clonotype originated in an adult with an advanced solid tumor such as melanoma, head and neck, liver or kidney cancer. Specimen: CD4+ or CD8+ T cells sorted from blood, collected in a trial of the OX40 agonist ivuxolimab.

At the DNA level, the sequence is TGCGCCAGCACGAGAGGGGGTACAGGGGGTGGAGAAAAACTGTTTTTT. Its translation reads: CASTRGGTGGGEKLFF. The chain links TRBV10-2 with TRBJ1-4; 8 bases in the middle match TRBD1. Measured from the cysteine to the phenylalanine, the CDR3 is 16 residues long. The DNA shown is the 48-base CDR3, in frame from base 1. The germline V gene yields WSHSY for CDR1 and SAAADI for CDR2. Compared with germline, V lacks 7 bases and J lacks 8 bases; bases without a gene match: 15.